These T cell receptor beta chains were read from a single sample in a study of molecular identifiers for immune sequencing clone quantification. TCRdb independently ran MiXCR on the PCR reads; one entry per CDR3 protein. The sample has 600,000 to 650,000 distinct CDR3 sequences, around 20% seen once; the top ten hold 0.85%. Sequencing was performed on naive CD8+ T cells from blood, with Jurkat cell RNA spiked in. These TCRs come from a human donor in good health. Some libraries in this study had Jurkat cell RNA spiked in. Both conserved end residues are part of each CDR3. The D gene is left open where the match is weak. Clone size is not always given. Where it is, it says once, few, many or a class for expanded clones.

D,J,size,V,DNA,CDR3
-,TRBJ1-2,-,TRBV7-9,TGTGCCAGCAGCTTAAGCACAGCTTGGGACTACACCTTC,CASSLSTAWDYTF
-,TRBJ2-3,many,TRBV4-3,TGCGCCAGCAGCCAAGATGGAGCACACTCTTACACAGATACGCAGTATTTT,CASSQDGAHSYTDTQYF
TRBD1,TRBJ2-7,-,TRBV2,TGTGCCCACGGGACAGCCTACGAGCAGTACTTC,CAHGTAYEQYF
TRBD2,TRBJ2-3,many,TRBV9,TGTGCCAGCAGCGAGTCTAGCGGGGGCCTGAGCACAGATACGCAGTATTTT,CASSESSGGLSTDTQYF
-,TRBJ2-1,many,TRBV11-2,TGTGCCAGCAGCTTAGGAGTAGGGGGGGAACCCTACAATGAGCAGTTCTTC,CASSLGVGGEPYNEQFF
-,TRBJ2-7,few,TRBV20-1,TGCAGTGCTAGGGGGCTAAGCTCAAGCTCCTACGAGCAGTACTTC,CSARGLSSSSYEQYF
-,TRBJ2-3,few,TRBV7-9,TGTGCCAGCAGCTTCCAACCGCTGGAGACTAGCACAGATACGCAGTATTTT,CASSFQPLETSTDTQYF
TRBD2,TRBJ2-7,few,TRBV4-1,TGCGCCAGCAGCCAAGAGGGAGGGTGGGAAAACGAGCAGTACTTC,CASSQEGGWENEQYF
-,TRBJ2-7,few,TRBV4-1,TGCGCCAGCAGCCGAACCGGGACTCCGGGTATCTACGAGCAGTACTTC,CASSRTGTPGIYEQYF
-,TRBJ2-7,many,TRBV10-3,TGTGCCATCAGTGAGGGGGGAGTGTACGAGCAGTACTTC,CAISEGGVYEQYF
TRBD2,TRBJ2-7,-,TRBV5-6,TGTGCCAGCAGCTCTGGGGGGGGATCGGACGAGCAGTACTTC,CASSSGGGSDEQYF
TRBD2,TRBJ2-1,-,TRBV19,TGTGCCAGTAGAGGACTAGACTCCTACAATGAGCAGTTCTTC,CASRGLDSYNEQFF
TRBD1,TRBJ1-5,-,TRBV10-2,TGCGCCAGCAGTGACGGGACAGGGTGGAATCAGCCCCAGCATTTT,CASSDGTGWNQPQHF
-,TRBJ2-3,many,TRBV15,TGTGCCACCAGCAGAGATCTCGGGGCGGATACGCAGTATTTT,CATSRDLGADTQYF
TRBD2,TRBJ2-2,many,TRBV7-6,TGTGCCAGCAGCGATAGTGTGGGACTAGCGAAAACCGGGGAGCTGTTTTTT,CASSDSVGLAKTGELFF
-,TRBJ2-5,-,TRBV1,TGCACCAGCAGCCAAGATATCCTAGCAAATGAGACCCAGTACTTC,CTSSQDILANETQYF
-,TRBJ2-3,-,TRBV9,TGTGCCAGCAGCGTAGGTGCGGTCACAGATACGCAGTATTTT,CASSVGAVTDTQYF
-,TRBJ2-5,-,TRBV18,TGTGCCAACTCACCATATGGAGGTGAAGAGACCCAGTACTTC,CANSPYGGEETQYF
TRBD1,TRBJ2-7,many,TRBV20-1,TGCAGTGCTAGAGATCAGGGGACAGCCACCTACGAGCAGTACTTC,CSARDQGTATYEQYF
TRBD1,TRBJ2-7,many,TRBV6-2/TRBV6-3,TGTGCCACCCGGACAGGGATGGAGCAGTACTTC,CATRTGMEQYF
-,TRBJ2-7,many,TRBV4-3,TGCGCCAGCAGCCAAGATAACCAGCCGGCCTACGAGCAGTACTTC,CASSQDNQPAYEQYF
TRBD1,TRBJ2-1,many,TRBV7-2,TGTGCCAGCAGCTTAGTAGGGGACAGTGGCGATGAGCAGTTCTTC,CASSLVGDSGDEQFF
TRBD2,TRBJ2-7,many,TRBV20-1,TGCAGTGCTAGACCGCCTAGCGGGAGGGCATACGAGCAGTACTTC,CSARPPSGRAYEQYF
-,TRBJ2-5,-,TRBV27,TGTGCCAGCAGCCTCCTACAACCCACCGGGACCCTTTACGAGACCCAGTACTTC,CASSLLQPTGTLYETQYF
-,TRBJ2-7,-,TRBV4-1,TGCGCCAGCAGCCAAGACGCGACGGAGATCTCCTACGAGCAGTACTTC,CASSQDATEISYEQYF
-,TRBJ2-4,many,TRBV14,TGTGCCAGCAGCCAAATAGCCGGGACTCGCGCTTTCCTAGGAAACTTC,CASSQIAGTRAFLGNF
TRBD1,TRBJ1-1,many,TRBV4-3,TGCGCCAGCAGCCGCGACAGGGGGCCGGACACTGAAGCTTTCTTT,CASSRDRGPDTEAFF
TRBD1,TRBJ1-1,-,TRBV27,TGTGCCAGCAGCTCGGGACAGGGCCGCACTGAAGCTTTCTTT,CASSSGQGRTEAFF
-,TRBJ2-1,-,TRBV9,TGTGCCAGCAGCGACCGATTTGGGGCGACCGTGGACAATGAGCAGTTCTTC,CASSDRFGATVDNEQFF
TRBD1,TRBJ2-7,many,TRBV28,TGTGCCAGCAGTCCACCGACAGGGGCCTACGAGCAGTACTTC,CASSPPTGAYEQYF
-,TRBJ1-5,few,TRBV27,TGTGCCAGCAGTACCCGGGACGGACCTATTAGCAATCAGCCCCAGCATTTT,CASSTRDGPISNQPQHF
-,TRBJ2-2,-,TRBV7-7,TGTGCCAGCAGAGACAGTGGGGTTACCGGGGAGCTGTTTTTT,CASRDSGVTGELFF
-,TRBJ2-3,-,TRBV11-2,TGTGCCAGCAGCTTTGGTTATGACAGGAGCACAGATACGCAGTATTTT,CASSFGYDRSTDTQYF
-,TRBJ2-7,many,TRBV7-9,TGTGCCAGCAGCGCGGACTACGAGCAGTACTTC,CASSADYEQYF
TRBD1,TRBJ2-5,many,TRBV20-1,TGCAGTGCTAGAGACGGGACAGGGAATTACCAAGAGACCCAGTACTTC,CSARDGTGNYQETQYF
-,TRBJ2-1,many,TRBV7-2,TGTGCCAGCAGCCCCTTGACAAATGAGCAGTTCTTC,CASSPLTNEQFF
TRBD1,TRBJ2-1,-,TRBV6-1,TGTGCCAGCAGTGAGGGCCTTTGGGACAGCGATAATGAGCAGTTCTTC,CASSEGLWDSDNEQFF
-,TRBJ2-5,many,TRBV6-2/TRBV6-3,TGTGCCAGCAGCTTATACGAGACCCAGTACTTC,CASSLYETQYF
-,TRBJ2-5,-,TRBV27,TGTGCCAGCAGTTTATCCCCCTTCGAAGGACGGGAGACCCAGTACTTC,CASSLSPFEGRETQYF